Described below is a single T cell receptor (beta chain) sequence and its context. The antigen is undetermined. This specimen belongs to a study of T cell responses to AZD1222 COVID-19 vaccine. Overall study results and limits: Donors were mostly white British, more females; clonal diversity possibly underestimated. Nearly half of spike-specific TCRs reportedly go after variant regions that carry no mutations.

Clones were read by immunoSEQ multiplex PCR, and TCRdb kept only the in-frame ones, dropping some. The data show tens of thousands of clones, with roughly 87% seen just once and 24% held by the top ten. Per germline, CDR1 SGHTA and CDR2 FQGTGA. The CDR3 extends over 16 amino acids. V was trimmed by 3 bases and J by 1 base, leaving 14 bases between them. The sample here was peripheral blood, taken on day 0 of AZD1222 vaccination. The chain links TRBV7-3 to TRBJ2-3; D may correspond to TRBD1 or TRBD2 (7 bases each). The source is an adult in good health. The CDR3 DNA is TGTGCCAGCAGCTTTCGGTCAGGGGGGGGCACAGATACGCAGTATTTT. Translating it yields CASSFRSGGGTDTQYF.